This T cell receptor beta chain was observed in a study of neurological immune-mediated disorders. TCRdb itself ran the 5' RACE reads through MiXCR, one entry per CDR3 protein. The sample records about 19,000 distinct CDR3 sequences, about 2.6% being singletons. CDR1 is WSHSY and CDR2 is SAAADI in the germline V gene. J was trimmed by 7 bases and V by 6 bases; bases with no gene match: 5. CDR3 size: 13 residues. This clonotype appeared many times. Sequencing input: PBMCs. This receptor was obtained from a woman in her late teens or twenties with multiple sclerosis. The rearrangement links TRBV10-2 to TRBJ1-5; TRBD1 matches 8 bases. The CDR3 coding sequence is TGCGCCAGCAGGGGGGACAGGTCGCAGCCCCAGCATTTT. Translation gives CASRGDRSQPQHF.